One TCR beta chain is described in this entry. What it binds is unknown. The data are from a study of long-term antiretroviral therapy in people with HIV. Whole-study context: Collection of the earliest samples took place about a decade ahead of the 2015 immediate-ART recommendation.

Specimens retained roughly 0.95-10 million cryopreserved PBMC preceding DNA extraction. Overall study results and limits: Relative to control repertoires, HIV repertoires exhibited narrower CDR3 length ranges. ART adherence was not documented, and neither viral resistance nor therapy changes had any data.

The immunoSEQ assay was v3.0, run at survey level. Clones were sequenced by immunoSEQ multiplex PCR, and TCRdb holds only the in-frame ones, with some missing. The sample consists of tens of thousands of clones, 80% of them appearing once. The sequence was obtained from a middle-aged man with HIV. Sequenced here: unsorted PBMCs, sampled 0.3 years after starting antiretroviral therapy.

CDR3 amino acids: CASSRSLAVSYNEQFF. The CDR3 DNA reads as TGTGCCAGCAGCCGATCTCTAGCGGTCTCCTACAATGAGCAGTTCTTC. The chain couples TRBV14 to TRBJ2-1; 7 positions match TRBD2. The CDR3 extends over 16 amino acids. CDR1 SGHDN and CDR2 FVKESK come from the germline V gene. With 4 bases clipped from V and 0 bases from J, the junction kept 6 bases outside the gene matches.